This TCR beta chain was documented in a study of T cell responses to AZD1222 COVID-19 vaccine. Broader study findings: Baseline antibody screening turned up just five to seven seropositive AZD1222 recipients.

In regard to this clone: The antigen is not known.

The table came from immunoSEQ multiplex PCR; TCRdb's copy has only in-frame clones and leaves some out. The sample includes under 200,000 clones, 90% to 95% of them seen just once. The CDR3 totals 15 residues. The V gene lost 3 bases and the J gene lost 5 bases, with 16 bases spanning the gap. Germline loops: CDR1 SGDLS, CDR2 YYNGEE. The specimen comprised peripheral blood, sampled on day 0 of AZD1222 vaccination. This clonotype was obtained from an adult in good health. The V gene is TRBV9, the J gene TRBJ2-3; D tentatively fits TRBD1 or TRBD2 (5 bases each). CDR3 sequence: CASSAPIARGDTQYF. CDR3 DNA sequence: TGTGCCAGCAGCGCACCCATAGCGAGGGGAGATACGCAGTATTTT. Full variable domain (outside the CDR3, taken from reference TRBV9 and TRBJ2-3): DSGVTQTPKHLITATGQRVTLRCSPRSGDLSVYWYQQSLDQGLQFLIQYYNGEERAKGNILERFSAQQFPDLHSELNLSSLELGDSALYFCASSAPIARGDTQYFGPGTRLTVL.